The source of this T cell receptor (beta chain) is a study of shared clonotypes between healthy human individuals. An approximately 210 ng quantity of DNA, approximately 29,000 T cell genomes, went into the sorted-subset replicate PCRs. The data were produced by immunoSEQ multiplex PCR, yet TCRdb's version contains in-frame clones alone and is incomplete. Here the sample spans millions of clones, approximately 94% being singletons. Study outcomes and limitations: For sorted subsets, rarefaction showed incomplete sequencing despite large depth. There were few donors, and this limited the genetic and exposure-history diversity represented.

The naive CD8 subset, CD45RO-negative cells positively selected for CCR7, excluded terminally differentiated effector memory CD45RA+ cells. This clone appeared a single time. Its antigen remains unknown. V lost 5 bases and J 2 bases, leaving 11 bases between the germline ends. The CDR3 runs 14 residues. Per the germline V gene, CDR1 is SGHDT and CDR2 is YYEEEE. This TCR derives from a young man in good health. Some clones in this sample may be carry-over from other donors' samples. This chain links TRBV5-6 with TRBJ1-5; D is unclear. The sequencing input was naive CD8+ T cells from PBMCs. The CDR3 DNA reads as TGTGCCAGCAGTTTCGCGTTTGGCAATCAGCCCCAGCATTTT. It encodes CASSFAFGNQPQHF.